This T cell receptor beta chain comes out of a study of graft-versus-host responses after intestinal transplantation. Study as a whole: Anti-thymocyte globulin induction, then tacrolimus and steroids for two to four years, went to all recipients. Findings of the study overall: GvH clonotypes were identified within recipient marrow, with a subset emerging first in ileum or blood.

V was pared by 5 bases and J by 0 bases, with 11 bases between. Germline CDR1 MDHEN, CDR2 SYDVKM. The CDR3 is made up of 15 amino acids. Of note for this clone: Antigen: not known.

Measured with immunoSEQ multiplex PCR; TCRdb has only the in-frame clones, and not every one. The top ten clones hold around 0.07% of a sample with roughly 100,000 clones, around 93% of them seen once. The source of this sequence is a human donor who was the organ donor for an intestinal transplant. The source material was unstimulated CD8+ T cells sorted from spleen or lymph node cells, sampled before transplant. The genes are TRBV28 and TRBJ1-3; D possibly corresponds to TRBD1 (6 bases). The CDR3, as DNA: TGTGCCAGCAGTGTACAGGGCCGCTCTGGAAACACCATATATTTT. This translates into CASSVQGRSGNTIYF.